A selection of T cell receptor beta chains follows, all from one sample in a study of blood T cell repertoires in COVID-19. Data came from immunoSEQ multiplex PCR; TCRdb stores just in-frame clones and leaves some out. The table includes roughly 400,000 clones, 80% to 90% detected once. The sequenced material came from PBMCs or T cells enriched from blood (not recorded which). The receptors were sampled from a man aged 25 to 45 who had recovered from COVID-19. Both conserved end residues are part of each CDR3. Fields, in order: CDR3 DNA, CDR3 protein, clone size, V gene, D gene, J gene. The D gene is left open where the match is weak. Rows may omit the clone size; those that give it use once, few, many or a size class.

CDR3nt: TGTGCCAGCAGCTTAGCCCCCGGACAGGGCGAAGGGTCTGAAGCTTTCTTT
CDR3aa: CASSLAPGQGEGSEAFF
abundance: NA
v_gene: TRBV7-9
d_gene: TRBD1
j_gene: TRBJ1-1

CDR3nt: TGTGCCAGCACCGCCCCTCAATCGAGCTCCTACGAGCAGTACTTC
CDR3aa: CASTAPQSSSYEQYF
abundance: NA
v_gene: TRBV28
d_gene: NA
j_gene: TRBJ2-7

CDR3nt: TGCGCCAGCAGCCAAGTTGCCGGGGGTCCAGGGCGCGAGGGCTACACCTTC
CDR3aa: CASSQVAGGPGREGYTF
abundance: NA
v_gene: TRBV4-1
d_gene: NA
j_gene: TRBJ1-2

CDR3nt: TGTGCCATCAGTGAGTCGAGGGTGCAGTTCTTC
CDR3aa: CAISESRVQFF
abundance: NA
v_gene: TRBV10-3
d_gene: NA
j_gene: TRBJ2-1

CDR3nt: TGTGCCATAGGACTAGCGGGAGCCCCAGATACGCAGTATTTT
CDR3aa: CAIGLAGAPDTQYF
abundance: few
v_gene: TRBV10-3
d_gene: TRBD2
j_gene: TRBJ2-3

CDR3nt: TGTGCCAGCAGCCCCCGGGACTCCCTTTGGACTAATACGCAGTATTTT
CDR3aa: CASSPRDSLWTNTQYF
abundance: NA
v_gene: TRBV9
d_gene: NA
j_gene: TRBJ2-3

CDR3nt: TGTGCTAGTGGCCGGGAGCTAATCACCTTGAACACTGAAGCTTTCTTT
CDR3aa: CASGRELITLNTEAFF
abundance: NA
v_gene: TRBV12-5
d_gene: NA
j_gene: TRBJ1-1

CDR3nt: TGCGCCAGCAGCCCCAGACTAGCGGGAGACAATGAGCAGTTCTTC
CDR3aa: CASSPRLAGDNEQFF
abundance: NA
v_gene: TRBV5-1
d_gene: TRBD2
j_gene: TRBJ2-1

CDR3nt: TGTGCCAGCAGTGAATGGGTTGGACAGGGTCCCGTCTACGAGCAGTACTTC
CDR3aa: CASSEWVGQGPVYEQYF
abundance: few
v_gene: TRBV2
d_gene: TRBD1
j_gene: TRBJ2-7

CDR3nt: TGCGCCAGCCGCACGGGGGACCGCACGACCGGGGAGCTGTTTTTT
CDR3aa: CASRTGDRTTGELFF
abundance: NA
v_gene: TRBV4-1
d_gene: NA
j_gene: TRBJ2-2

CDR3nt: TGTGCCAGCAGGACAGGGGAGGTCACTGAAGCTTTCTTT
CDR3aa: CASRTGEVTEAFF
abundance: NA
v_gene: TRBV12-3/TRBV12-4
d_gene: TRBD1
j_gene: TRBJ1-1

CDR3nt: TGCAGCGTTGACTTGACAGGGGGAGGAAACACCATATATTTT
CDR3aa: CSVDLTGGGNTIYF
abundance: NA
v_gene: TRBV29-1
d_gene: TRBD1
j_gene: TRBJ1-3

CDR3nt: TGTGCCATCAGTGAGTCCTTGGGGGCCTCCTACTCTGGAAACACCATATATTTT
CDR3aa: CAISESLGASYSGNTIYF
abundance: NA
v_gene: TRBV10-3
d_gene: NA
j_gene: TRBJ1-3

CDR3nt: TGTGCCAGTAGTATCTCTGAACCGAGCTCCTATAATTCACCCCTCCACTTT
CDR3aa: CASSISEPSSYNSPLHF
abundance: NA
v_gene: TRBV19
d_gene: NA
j_gene: TRBJ1-6

CDR3nt: TGTGCCAGCCCTAGGACTAGCGGGAGGGGCACCGGGGAGCTGTTTTTT
CDR3aa: CASPRTSGRGTGELFF
abundance: NA
v_gene: TRBV6-4
d_gene: TRBD2
j_gene: TRBJ2-2

CDR3nt: TGTGCCTGGAGTGGGTTAGGGGGAGAGACCCAGTACTTC
CDR3aa: CAWSGLGGETQYF
abundance: few
v_gene: TRBV30
d_gene: NA
j_gene: TRBJ2-5

CDR3nt: TGTGCCAGCAGTGAACCCAGGCTTTGGGCCCTCTCTGGGGCCAACGTCCTGACTTTC
CDR3aa: CASSEPRLWALSGANVLTF
abundance: NA
v_gene: TRBV6-1
d_gene: NA
j_gene: TRBJ2-6

CDR3nt: TGTGCCAGCAGGCGAGAGATCGGGTATGGCTACACCTTC
CDR3aa: CASRREIGYGYTF
abundance: NA
v_gene: TRBV7-2
d_gene: NA
j_gene: TRBJ1-2

CDR3nt: TGCGCCAGCAGCTCCGGACAGGGGGCTGGACACACTGAAGCTTTCTTT
CDR3aa: CASSSGQGAGHTEAFF
abundance: NA
v_gene: TRBV5-1
d_gene: TRBD1
j_gene: TRBJ1-1

CDR3nt: TGTGCCAGCAGTCTAGATCTTGCTTCCTACAATGAGCAGTTCTTC
CDR3aa: CASSLDLASYNEQFF
abundance: NA
v_gene: TRBV27
d_gene: NA
j_gene: TRBJ2-1

CDR3nt: TGTGCCAGCAGCCCGTGGACTAGCGTGGATGAGCAGTTCTTC
CDR3aa: CASSPWTSVDEQFF
abundance: NA
v_gene: TRBV7-9
d_gene: TRBD2
j_gene: TRBJ2-1

CDR3nt: TGTGCCAGCAGCGTAGCGGGGAACTATGGCTACACCTTC
CDR3aa: CASSVAGNYGYTF
abundance: NA
v_gene: TRBV9
d_gene: NA
j_gene: TRBJ1-2

CDR3nt: TGTGCCAGCAGCCAACAGGGTCAAGGCACTGAAGCTTTCTTT
CDR3aa: CASSQQGQGTEAFF
abundance: NA
v_gene: TRBV7-3
d_gene: NA
j_gene: TRBJ1-1

CDR3nt: TGTGCCAGTAGCCTGACTAGCGGTAGCTCCTACAATGAGCAGTTCTTC
CDR3aa: CASSLTSGSSYNEQFF
abundance: NA
v_gene: TRBV19
d_gene: TRBD2
j_gene: TRBJ2-1

CDR3nt: TGTGCCAGCAGCTCAATGCCAGGGGGTATTAGCAATCAGCCCCAGCATTTT
CDR3aa: CASSSMPGGISNQPQHF
abundance: NA
v_gene: TRBV5-5
d_gene: TRBD1
j_gene: TRBJ1-5

CDR3nt: TGTGCCAGCAGCTTAGATAGACAGCCTAATGAAAAACTGTTTTTT
CDR3aa: CASSLDRQPNEKLFF
abundance: NA
v_gene: TRBV7-2
d_gene: NA
j_gene: TRBJ1-4